The rows below give T cell receptor beta chains drawn from one sample of a study of shared clonotypes between healthy human individuals. Assay: immunoSEQ multiplex PCR; the TCRdb copy retains only in-frame clones and omits some. This sample has about 380,000 clones, with about 97% found just once. The sequencing input was memory CD8+ T cells sorted from blood. Every receptor here comes from a young man in good health. The CDR3 runs from the conserved cysteine through the conserved F or W. The D gene is left open where the match is weak. Rows give clone size only sometimes, using once, few, many, or a class for an expanded clone.

d_call: -
v_call: TRBV5-4
clone_size: -
j_call: TRBJ2-3
cdr3_nt: TGTGCCAGCAAACGGGGGAGCGAGTTTGATACGCAGTATTTT
cdr3_aa: CASKRGSEFDTQYF

d_call: -
v_call: TRBV6-1
clone_size: -
j_call: TRBJ2-6
cdr3_nt: TGTGCCAGCAGTGAACGTGGTGGGGCCAACGTCCTGACTTTC
cdr3_aa: CASSERGGANVLTF

d_call: -
v_call: TRBV28
clone_size: -
j_call: TRBJ2-7
cdr3_nt: TGTGCCAGCAGTTCCCGACAGACCTACGAGCAGTACTTC
cdr3_aa: CASSSRQTYEQYF

d_call: -
v_call: TRBV25-1
clone_size: -
j_call: TRBJ2-3
cdr3_nt: TGTGCCAGCAGTGAATATGGAGGGGGGAAGCCGGATACGCAGTATTTT
cdr3_aa: CASSEYGGGKPDTQYF

d_call: TRBD1
v_call: TRBV19
clone_size: few
j_call: TRBJ1-1
cdr3_nt: TGTGCCAGTAGTATGGACAGGGGCACTGAAGCTTTCTTT
cdr3_aa: CASSMDRGTEAFF

d_call: TRBD2
v_call: TRBV18
clone_size: -
j_call: TRBJ2-1
cdr3_nt: TGTGCCAGCTCACCACGGGCTAGCGGGAACTACAATGAGCAGTTCTTC
cdr3_aa: CASSPRASGNYNEQFF

d_call: TRBD1
v_call: TRBV5-1
clone_size: -
j_call: TRBJ2-5
cdr3_nt: TGCGCCAGCAGCGGAGGGACAGGGATAGAGACCCAGTACTTC
cdr3_aa: CASSGGTGIETQYF

d_call: TRBD2
v_call: TRBV11-2
clone_size: -
j_call: TRBJ2-3
cdr3_nt: TGTGCCAGCAGACAACCCCCGGGACTAGCGGGATTCACAGATACGCAGTATTTT
cdr3_aa: CASRQPPGLAGFTDTQYF

d_call: -
v_call: TRBV5-1
clone_size: -
j_call: TRBJ1-1
cdr3_nt: TGCGCCAGCAGCCAGGGACTTGAAGCTTTCTTT
cdr3_aa: CASSQGLEAFF

d_call: TRBD2
v_call: TRBV7-3
clone_size: -
j_call: TRBJ2-1
cdr3_nt: TGTGCCAGCAGCTTGAGCGGGAGGGGACGTAATGAGCAGTTCTTC
cdr3_aa: CASSLSGRGRNEQFF

d_call: TRBD2
v_call: TRBV6-6
clone_size: once
j_call: TRBJ2-7
cdr3_nt: TGTGCCAGCAGTAGGGACAGTCCCGGGACTAGCGGGAGGTCCTACTTC
cdr3_aa: CASSRDSPGTSGRSYF

d_call: -
v_call: TRBV28
clone_size: -
j_call: TRBJ2-7
cdr3_nt: TGTGCCACCGAGGGCAGATCCTACGAGCAGTACTTC
cdr3_aa: CATEGRSYEQYF

d_call: TRBD2
v_call: TRBV6-1
clone_size: -
j_call: TRBJ2-3
cdr3_nt: TGTGCCAGCAGTGAAGCGCGGGGGAGGGACTCGAATACGCAGTATTTT
cdr3_aa: CASSEARGRDSNTQYF

d_call: TRBD1
v_call: TRBV27
clone_size: -
j_call: TRBJ2-1
cdr3_nt: TGTGCCAGCAGTTTAGGGACAGGGGGCTACAATGAGCAGTTCTTC
cdr3_aa: CASSLGTGGYNEQFF

d_call: -
v_call: TRBV18
clone_size: once
j_call: TRBJ1-2
cdr3_nt: TGTGCCAGCTCACCACTTCAGGACCCATCCTATGGCTACACCTTC
cdr3_aa: CASSPLQDPSYGYTF

d_call: TRBD1
v_call: TRBV29-1
clone_size: once
j_call: TRBJ1-1
cdr3_nt: TGCAGCGTTGCCAGGGGGCTGGACACTGAAGCTTTCTTT
cdr3_aa: CSVARGLDTEAFF

d_call: -
v_call: TRBV7-8
clone_size: -
j_call: TRBJ2-3
cdr3_nt: TGTGCCAGCACCGTGGGAAGGTGGTACGGGGCGCGAGACACAGATACGCAGTATTTT
cdr3_aa: CASTVGRWYGARDTDTQYF

d_call: TRBD2
v_call: TRBV5-5
clone_size: -
j_call: TRBJ2-7
cdr3_nt: TGTGCCAGCAGCTTGGCCGGTAGCGGGAGGGCCGGGCGGAGCTCCTACGAGCAGTACTTC
cdr3_aa: CASSLAGSGRAGRSSYEQYF

d_call: -
v_call: TRBV20-1
clone_size: -
j_call: TRBJ1-1
cdr3_nt: TGCAGTGCTAGGACCGGGGCTGAAGCTTTCTTT
cdr3_aa: CSARTGAEAFF

d_call: -
v_call: TRBV27
clone_size: -
j_call: TRBJ1-5
cdr3_nt: TGTGCCAGCAGAAAACAGAGTGGCAATCAGCCCCAGCATTTT
cdr3_aa: CASRKQSGNQPQHF

d_call: -
v_call: TRBV28
clone_size: -
j_call: TRBJ2-6
cdr3_nt: TGTGCCAGCAGTTATAGCCGGTCGGCTGGGGCCAACGTCCTGACTTTC
cdr3_aa: CASSYSRSAGANVLTF

d_call: -
v_call: TRBV7-9
clone_size: -
j_call: TRBJ2-2
cdr3_nt: TGTGCCAGCAGCCAACAGGGGAACACCGGGGAGCTGTTTTTT
cdr3_aa: CASSQQGNTGELFF

d_call: -
v_call: TRBV11-2
clone_size: -
j_call: TRBJ2-3
cdr3_nt: TGTGCCAGCAGCTTAGCTAGCACAGATACGCAGTATTTT
cdr3_aa: CASSLASTDTQYF

d_call: -
v_call: TRBV6-1
clone_size: -
j_call: TRBJ2-7
cdr3_nt: TGTGCCAGCAGTGTTATACAGGCATCCTACGAGCAGTACTTC
cdr3_aa: CASSVIQASYEQYF

d_call: -
v_call: TRBV13
clone_size: once
j_call: TRBJ1-1
cdr3_nt: TGTGCCAGCAGCTTATTCCTATCGAACACTGAAGCTTTCTTT
cdr3_aa: CASSLFLSNTEAFF

d_call: TRBD2
v_call: TRBV10-3
clone_size: -
j_call: TRBJ2-1
cdr3_nt: TGTGCCATCAGTGTGACTAGCGGTGAGCAGTTCTTC
cdr3_aa: CAISVTSGEQFF

d_call: -
v_call: TRBV28
clone_size: -
j_call: TRBJ2-7
cdr3_nt: TGTGCCAGCAGTTTGATTGTACCAGGTGGGGAGCAGTACTTC
cdr3_aa: CASSLIVPGGEQYF

d_call: TRBD2
v_call: TRBV10-3
clone_size: -
j_call: TRBJ2-3
cdr3_nt: TGTGCCATCAGCCCCGATCTAGCGGGAGGGCCTGGGACAGATACGCAGTATTTT
cdr3_aa: CAISPDLAGGPGTDTQYF

d_call: -
v_call: TRBV6-6
clone_size: -
j_call: TRBJ2-7
cdr3_nt: TGTGCCAGCAGTTACGACCGACGGGGAGAGCAGTACTTC
cdr3_aa: CASSYDRRGEQYF

d_call: -
v_call: TRBV5-4
clone_size: -
j_call: TRBJ2-7
cdr3_nt: TGTGCCAGCAGCTCCCCCCGGGGGTCGGAATCCTACGAGCAGTACTTC
cdr3_aa: CASSSPRGSESYEQYF

d_call: -
v_call: TRBV5-4
clone_size: -
j_call: TRBJ2-3
cdr3_nt: TGTGCCAGCAGCTTACTGACTTCAGATACGCAGTATTTT
cdr3_aa: CASSLLTSDTQYF

d_call: TRBD2
v_call: TRBV5-1
clone_size: -
j_call: TRBJ2-1
cdr3_nt: TGCGCCAGCAGCACGGGACTAGCGGGAGTAAAGTTCTTC
cdr3_aa: CASSTGLAGVKFF

d_call: TRBD1
v_call: TRBV11-2
clone_size: -
j_call: TRBJ2-2
cdr3_nt: TGTGCCAGCAGCTGGCCCAGGGTTCCGGGACCAGGGGGCACCGGGGAGCTGTTTTTT
cdr3_aa: CASSWPRVPGPGGTGELFF